This T cell receptor beta chain was documented in a study of patients and donors after allogeneic stem cell transplantation. In germline, CDR1 is SEHNR, CDR2 FQNEAQ (reference sequence). CDR3 length equals 16 residues. V lost 4 bases and J lost 0, with 13 bases in between. TCRdb called the RT-PCR reads again in MiXCR, with one record for every CDR3 protein. The profile shows about 960,000 distinct CDR3 sequences, roughly 17% of them singletons. Sequenced material: blood, either unsorted or a sorted T cell fraction (not recorded which). This TCR came from a human donor who was either an allogeneic HSCT recipient or a stem cell or donor lymphocyte infusion donor (not recorded which). It is not recorded whose cells these are; they may come from a transplant donor. The genes are TRBV7-9 and TRBJ1-3; tentative D call: TRBD1 (6 bases). CDR3 bases: TGTGCCAGCAGCTACCATCGGACAGACTCTGGAAACACCATATATTTT. Translation gives CASSYHRTDSGNTIYF.